Listed here are 29 T cell receptor beta chains from one sample, sequenced in a study of T cells in Graves' hyperthyroidism and ophthalmopathy. TCR beta CDR3 sequences were amplified from RNA transcripts. The study used the HTBI primer set for a first-round RT-PCR of the TCR CDR3. TCRdb reprocessed the multiplex PCR reads with MiXCR, giving one entry per CDR3 protein. The sample contains roughly 740,000 distinct CDR3 sequences, roughly 17% of which appear only once. Sequencing was carried out using blood. The receptor set was obtained from a man between 18 and 35 years old with Graves' hyperthyroidism.

In nucleotides, the CDR3 is TGTGCCAGCCGCTACACGAACACCGGGGAGCTGTTTTTT. It is translated as CASRYTNTGELFF. The chain joins TRBV28 to TRBJ2-2; D remains unclear. V was clipped by 8 bases and J by 0 bases, with 7 bases between them. Germline V gene sequence: CDR1 MDHEN, CDR2 SYDVKM. The CDR3 extends over 13 amino acids.

Remarks on this clonotype: A much more abundant neighbour one base away suggests this may be a read error. The chain links TRBV28 to TRBJ2-7, with 11 bases that match TRBD2. J gave up 3 bases and V 6 bases, and 7 bases lay outside the gene matches. The CDR3 has 15 amino acids. Germline V CDR1 and CDR2: MDHEN, SYDVKM. The CDR3 sequence is CASRRTSGSFYEQYF. In nucleotides, the CDR3 is TGTGCCAGCAGACGCACTAGCGGGAGCTTCTACGAGCAGTACTTC.

This clonotype has ten or more counts. V and J are TRBV20-1 and TRBJ2-7; D is perhaps TRBD2 (6 bases). Looked up from germline, CDR1 is DFQATT and CDR2 is SNEGSKA (reference sequence). This CDR3 has 12 amino acids. The ends were cut back, 3 bases at V and 5 bases at J, with 11 bases in the middle. For the CDR3, the DNA is TGCAGTGCTAGGGGGGGTATGGACGAGCAGTACTTC. Translated, it gives CSARGGMDEQYF.

This chain joins TRBV6-2 or TRBV6-3 and TRBJ1-1; D call uncertain. Germline CDR1 reads MNHEY; CDR2 reads SVGEGT. CDR3 length equals 13 residues. The ends were cut back, 9 bases at V and 0 bases at J, with 11 bases in the middle. Written as DNA, the CDR3 is TGTGCCAGTTCAAATCAGGTGAACACTGAAGCTTTCTTT. This codes for CASSNQVNTEAFF.

This clonotype was seen many times. The chain has TRBV29-1 and TRBJ2-1, with D uncertain. Trimming cost V 8 bases and J 8 bases, with 10 bases left between them. In germline, CDR1 is SQVTM, CDR2 ANQGSEA. The CDR3 consists of 10 residues. The CDR3 nucleotides read TGCAGCTATGTTGCGTATGAGCAGTTCTTC. It specifies CSYVAYEQFF.

There are a few counts of this clonotype. The rearrangement links TRBV20-1 to TRBJ2-7; D not certain. Germline V CDR1 and CDR2: DFQATT, SNEGSKA (reference sequence). Trimming shortened V by 5 bases and J by 0 bases, and 17 bases separated the two germline ends. The CDR3 totals 15 residues. CDR3 bases: TGCAGTGCTGAGATCGGGCGTTGGAGCTCCTACGAGCAGTACTTC. Amino acids: CSAEIGRWSSYEQYF.

The chain is built from TRBV28 and TRBJ1-2; no reliable D call. Germline-derived CDR1 and CDR2 are MDHEN and SYDVKM. Trimming pared 3 bases from V and 2 bases from J, leaving 16 bases between. CDR3 length: 16 residues. CDR3 nucleotides: TGTGCCAGCAGTTTTCACGGGATCACAGTAAACTATGGCTACACCTTC. Encoded protein: CASSFHGITVNYGYTF.

Ten or more counts support this clonotype. The rearrangement links TRBV27 to TRBJ2-7, with TRBD1 identical over 12 bases. The CDR3 extends over 16 amino acids. The germline V gene encodes CDR1 MNHEY and CDR2 SMNVEV (reference sequence). With V trimmed by 5 bases and J by 2 bases, 7 bases remained unmatched. As DNA, the CDR3 is TGTGCCAGCAGTCCTAGGGGGACAGGGGGCACCTACGAGCAGTACTTC. It yields the protein CASSPRGTGGTYEQYF.

This clonotype was counted only a few times. The chain is built from TRBV4-1 and TRBJ2-3, with 10 bases lining up with TRBD2. V shed 1 base and J 0 bases; nucleotides not matched to a gene: 1. This CDR3 is built from 16 residues. Germline-derived CDR1 and CDR2 are MGHRA and YSYEKL. CDR3: CASSQASGGSTDTQYF. The CDR3 DNA sequence: TGCGCCAGCAGCCAAGCTAGCGGGGGTAGCACAGATACGCAGTATTTT.

V and J are TRBV28 and TRBJ2-4; 9 nucleotides line up with TRBD1. Trimming took 4 bases from V and 6 from J; bases not matched to a gene: 10. The germline gives CDR1 MDHEN, CDR2 SYDVKM. The CDR3 spans 16 residues. Written as DNA, the CDR3 is TGTGCCAGCAGTTGGCGAACAGGGGGCCTTCCAAACATTCAGTACTTC. The encoded protein is CASSWRTGGLPNIQYF.

This clonotype was seen many times. The rearrangement links TRBV5-1 to TRBJ2-7; 7 bases align to TRBD1. The germline gives CDR1 SGHRS, CDR2 YFSETQ. J was trimmed by 0 bases and V by 0 bases; bases with no gene match: 6. This CDR3 spans 16 amino acids. The CDR3 is CASSLEGARISYEQYF. As DNA, the CDR3 is TGCGCCAGCAGCTTGGAGGGGGCTCGAATCTCCTACGAGCAGTACTTC.

This clonotype was detected only a few times. This rearrangement joins TRBV6-1 to TRBJ1-5; D gene uncertain. Trimming removed 7 bases at V and 7 bases at J, with 14 bases between. The germline V gene has CDR1 MNHNS and CDR2 SASEGT. The CDR3 sequence is 13 residues long. The DNA of the CDR3 is TGTGCCAGCAATATACCTTCGGGGCAGCCCCAGCATTTT. Amino acids: CASNIPSGQPQHF.

The chain couples TRBV2 to TRBJ2-7; 7 bases fit TRBD1. The CDR3 totals 15 residues. The germline V gene has CDR1 SNHLY and CDR2 FYNNEI. Germline trimming cut 8 bases from V and 6 bases from J; bases unmatched to any gene: 16. As DNA, the CDR3 is TGTGCCAGCTCACCACACTCGACAGGGTTCTCCGAGCAGTACTTC. Amino acids: CASSPHSTGFSEQYF. Drawing the rest from reference TRBV2 and TRBJ2-7, the complete variable domain is EPEVTQTPSHQVTQMGQEVILRCVPISNHLYFYWYRQILGQKVEFLVSFYNNEISEKSEIFDDQFSVERPDGSNFTLKIRSTKLEDSAMYFCASSPHSTGFSEQYFGPGTRLTVT.

There are many counts of this clonotype. This chain connects TRBV7-8 to TRBJ2-7; D gene unclear. Trimming took off 2 bases at V and 0 bases at J, with 8 bases between the two ends. The CDR3 consists of 14 residues. CDR1 and CDR2 (germline): SGHVS, FQNEAQ. The CDR3: CASSLLQFSYEQYF. As DNA, the CDR3 is TGTGCCAGCAGCTTACTGCAGTTCTCCTACGAGCAGTACTTC.

This clonotype was detected ten times or more. This chain links TRBV7-2 with TRBJ2-3; D uncertain. The germline gives CDR1 SGHTA, CDR2 FQGNSA. The CDR3 is 15 residues long. V was shortened by 1 base and J by 4 bases, with 12 bases between the two germline ends. CDR3 nucleotide sequence: TGTGCCAGCAGCTTAGATCTGACCGGCTCAGATACGCAGTATTTT. This translates into CASSLDLTGSDTQYF.

This clonotype was detected ten times or more. The junction does not match germline at one end; this may be a read error. The chain employs TRBV30 and TRBJ2-7; D uncertain. Germline V gives CDR1 GTSNPN, CDR2 SVGIG (reference sequence). The CDR3 consists of 15 residues. The CDR3 region has the DNA TGTGCCTGGAGTGTATCTCTCGGTTTCTCCCACGAGCAGTACTTC. Translation: CAWSVSLGFSHEQYF.

In its sample, this clonotype was seen many times. As DNA, the CDR3 is TGTGCCAGCAGCCCAGACCACGATGGGTCCTACGAGCAGTACTTC. This sequence encodes CASSPDHDGSYEQYF. The gene calls are TRBV25-1 and TRBJ2-7; no definite D call. V lost 6 bases, J lost 1 base, and 16 bases lay in between. The CDR3 sequence is 15 residues long. Germline V gene data show CDR1 as MGHDK and CDR2 as SYGVNS.

The chain carries TRBV7-9 and TRBJ2-2; 8 bases agree with TRBD2. Germline V gives CDR1 SEHNR, CDR2 FQNEAQ (reference sequence). The CDR3 spans 15 residues. The V gene end was trimmed by 7 bases and the J gene end by 6 bases; junction bases not matched to a gene: 10. The CDR3 region is CASTAGAGASGELFF. CDR3 nucleotides: TGTGCCAGCACCGCCGGAGCGGGAGCTTCCGGGGAGCTGTTTTTT.

As to this clonotype: A much larger clone differs from this one at a single base, so this may be a read error. The chain's CDR3 is CASGLGGDGSEAFF. The CDR3 DNA is TGTGCCAGCGGTTTGGGGGGCGATGGATCTGAAGCTTTCTTT. This chain connects TRBV28 to TRBJ1-1; tentatively, D is TRBD1 (6 bases). The CDR3 spans 14 residues. Germline V gene sequence: CDR1 MDHEN, CDR2 SYDVKM.

The chain is built from TRBV15 and TRBJ1-3, with a weak D call TRBD1 (6 bases). The CDR3 runs 14 residues. Germline V gene data show CDR1 as LNHNV and CDR2 as YYDKDF (reference sequence). V lost 5 bases and J 2 bases, leaving 10 bases between the germline ends. The CDR3, as DNA: TGTGCCACCAGCGAAAACAGGGCTGGAAACACCATATATTTT. Its translation: CATSENRAGNTIYF.

The J gene is TRBJ2-7, the V gene TRBV29-1; TRBD1 agrees at 7 bases. This CDR3 comprises 12 residues. Germline CDR1 reads SQVTM; CDR2 reads ANQGSEA. V was pared by 7 bases and J by 6 bases, with 9 bases of the junction left unmatched. CDR3 nucleotide sequence: TGCAGCGCCGCTATGACAGGGTTCGAGCAGTACTTC. Protein sequence: CSAAMTGFEQYF.

This clonotype was seen at least ten times. The V and J genes are TRBV11-2 and TRBJ2-1, with D tentatively TRBD1 or TRBD2 (6 bases each). Germline CDR1 is SGHAT and CDR2 is FQNNGV. V was clipped by 2 bases and J by 1 base, with 15 bases between them. CDR3 length equals 17 residues. CDR3 loop: CASSLSGAPVSYNEQFF. CDR3 DNA: TGTGCCAGCAGCTTATCGGGGGCTCCCGTTTCCTACAATGAGCAGTTCTTC.

The chain joins TRBV6-1 to TRBJ1-6; D remains unclear. The CDR3 runs to 15 residues. V shed 2 bases and J shed 5 bases, with 10 bases lying between them. Germline V gives CDR1 MNHNS, CDR2 SASEGT. CDR3 amino acids: CASSESGRHNSPLHF. The CDR3 nucleotides are TGTGCCAGCAGTGAAAGTGGCAGGCATAATTCACCCCTCCACTTT.

This clonotype was counted ten times or more. V usage is TRBV7-2 and J usage is TRBJ2-7; D gene unclear. Trimming removed 5 bases at V and 4 bases at J, with 21 bases between. CDR3 size: 16 residues. Germline assignment: CDR1 SGHTA and CDR2 FQGNSA. The CDR3 DNA reads TGTGCCAGCAGCCCCCGACGGTCCAAGACCAGATACGAGCAGTACTTC. Translation gives CASSPRRSKTRYEQYF.

This clonotype was seen only a few times. This chain joins TRBV12-3 or TRBV12-4 and TRBJ1-5; D ambiguous. Deletions cut 3 bases from V and 9 bases from J, with 9 bases between. The CDR3 runs to 12 residues. CDR3 residues: CASSFGVGPQHF. CDR3 DNA sequence: TGTGCCAGCAGTTTTGGGGTCGGGCCCCAGCATTTT.

The table lists this clonotype with a few counts. This sequence joins TRBV20-1 and TRBJ1-2; D perhaps matches TRBD1 (5 bases). The CDR3 covers 14 residues. Germline V lookup: CDR1 DFQATT, CDR2 SNEGSKA (reference sequence). V was shortened by 6 bases and J by 6 bases, with 20 bases between the two germline ends. The CDR3 DNA is TGCAGTGCCAGTACCACGCCGGGGGGAGATGGCTACACCTTC. Translation: CSASTTPGGDGYTF.

The chain carries TRBV24-1 and TRBJ1-5; unclear D gene. Trimming stripped 7 bases from V and 3 bases from J, with 15 bases between. Germline values: CDR1 KGHDR, CDR2 SFDVKD. The CDR3 spans 15 residues. The CDR3 sequence: CATSSRDSSNQPQHF. The CDR3, as DNA: TGTGCCACCAGCTCTAGGGATTCCTCCAATCAGCCCCAGCATTTT.

The chain couples TRBV9 to TRBJ2-7; TRBD2 matches 7 bases. The length of the CDR3 is 13 residues. Trimming removed 7 bases from V and 5 bases from J; junction bases left unmatched: 9. Germline CDR1 reads SGDLS; CDR2 reads YYNGEE. The CDR3 region is CASGGGSRNEQYF. In nucleotides, the CDR3 is TGTGCCAGCGGGGGGGGGAGTCGGAACGAGCAGTACTTC.

This clonotype was recorded at least ten times. V gene TRBV5-1 combines with J gene TRBJ2-1; perhaps TRBD2 as D (5 bases). Germline V gene lookup returns CDR1 SGHRS and CDR2 YFSETQ. V was trimmed by 7 bases and J by 3 bases, leaving 20 bases between them. The CDR3 has 16 amino acids. The CDR3 loop reads CASALFWELGYNEQFF. The DNA for the CDR3 is TGCGCCAGCGCCCTTTTCTGGGAGTTAGGCTACAATGAGCAGTTCTTC.